The clone carrying this T cell receptor (beta chain) was observed a handful of times. V was trimmed by 0 bases and J by 1 base, leaving 13 bases between them. Germline loops: CDR1 DFQATT, CDR2 SNEGSKA (reference sequence). This CDR3 is 16 amino acids long. This specimen comes from a study of T-cell reconstitution after alpha-beta-depleted transplantation in children. Library preparation (for TCRbeta) was performed with unique molecular identifiers. Each CDR3 protein is one row after TCRdb ran MiXCR on the PCR reads. The sample includes about 610,000 distinct CDR3 sequences, under 12% seen only once; the top ten take around 4%.

This clonotype was sampled from a human donor who donated a stem cell graft to a child with acute myeloid leukemia. This sequence joins TRBV20-1 and TRBJ2-4; D could derive from TRBD1 or TRBD2 (5 bases each). The input for sequencing was PBMCs from the stem cell graft donor, taken from the stem cell graft. The CDR3 protein is CSARDARGLAKNIQYF. DNA of the CDR3: TGCAGTGCTAGAGATGCGAGGGGCCTGGCCAAAAACATTCAGTACTTC.